This is a list of T cell receptor beta chains from one sample in a study of shared clonotypes between healthy human individuals. Method: immunoSEQ multiplex PCR; TCRdb's copy keeps in-frame clones and lacks some. The repertoire has millions of clones, just over 90% of them found once; the top ten carry 1.5% to 2%. Sequences were obtained from naive CD8+ T cells from PBMCs. The receptors were gathered from a young man in good health. Some clones in this sample may be carry-over from other donors' samples. CDR3s include the opening cysteine and the closing phenylalanine or tryptophan. D genes are given only for firm matches. Some rows have no size entry. The others give once, few or many, or a class for an expanded clone.

j_call clone_size d_call v_call cdr3_nt cdr3_aa
TRBJ2-7 - - TRBV27 TGTGCCAGCAGTTCCCAACTAGACTACGAGCAGTACTTC CASSSQLDYEQYF
TRBJ2-1 once - TRBV7-8 TGTGCCAGCAGCTTCGCGACCGGCTACAATGAGCAGTTCTTC CASSFATGYNEQFF
TRBJ2-1 - - TRBV5-1 TGCGCCAGCAGCTTGGTGCAGGGTCCCTACAATGAGCAGTTCTTC CASSLVQGPYNEQFF
TRBJ2-7 once - TRBV5-1 TGCGCCAGCAGCTTGGCTGGTGGGAGCTCCTACGAGCAGTACTTC CASSLAGGSSYEQYF
TRBJ2-3 - TRBD1 TRBV4-1 TGCGCCAGCAGGGGACAGGGGGAAGCACAGGATACGCAGTATTTT CASRGQGEAQDTQYF
TRBJ1-1 - - TRBV28 TGTGCCAGCAGTTTAGGGGTCACTGAAGCTTTCTTT CASSLGVTEAFF
TRBJ2-1 - TRBD1 TRBV7-8 TGTGCCAGCAGCTTAGGGCAGGGGGCGTACAATGAGCAGTTCTTC CASSLGQGAYNEQFF
TRBJ2-3 - - TRBV27 TGTGCCAGCAGTCTAGGCACAGATACGCAGTATTTT CASSLGTDTQYF
TRBJ2-2 - - TRBV7-3 TGTGCCAGCAGCTTGTCGGAGGGCGGGGAGCTGTTTTTT CASSLSEGGELFF
TRBJ2-7 - - TRBV27 TGTGCCAGCAGTCCCCGAGCAGGGCCCGAGCAGTACTTC CASSPRAGPEQYF
TRBJ2-1 few TRBD2 TRBV7-3 TGTGCCAGCAGCCCGAGGGGTAGCGGGAGTTTGGATGAGCAGTTCTTC CASSPRGSGSLDEQFF
TRBJ2-7 - TRBD2 TRBV13 TGTGCCAGCAGCCCTTCCCGGGAGGGGCTTTACGAGCAGTACTTC CASSPSREGLYEQYF
TRBJ1-5 - TRBD1 TRBV7-9 TGTGCCAGCAGCTTAGCGTTAGGGGACAGAAAGCATTTT CASSLALGDRKHF
TRBJ2-1 - TRBD1 TRBV7-9 TGTGCCAGCAGCCCAGGACAGGACTACAATGAGCAGTTCTTC CASSPGQDYNEQFF
TRBJ2-1 - - TRBV7-9 TGTGCCAGCAGCTGGCAGGGGAACAATGAGCAGTTCTTC CASSWQGNNEQFF
TRBJ2-5 - - TRBV7-6 TGTGCCAGCAGCTTAGTCGAGGAGACCCAGTACTTC CASSLVEETQYF
TRBJ2-7 - TRBD2 TRBV27 TGTGCCAGCAGGGGTAGCGGGAGCCCCTCCTACGAGCAGTACTTC CASRGSGSPSYEQYF
TRBJ1-2 - - TRBV25-1 TGTGCCAGCAGTGCATCCGGTGTAAGGGATGGCTACACCTTC CASSASGVRDGYTF
TRBJ2-1 - - TRBV4-1 TGCGCCAGCAGCCAAAGATGGGCTGTCGGGAGTGAGCAGTTCTTC CASSQRWAVGSEQFF
TRBJ2-1 - - TRBV29-1 TGCAGCGTTGACCCTAGAGGGGGCAATGAGCAGTTCTTC CSVDPRGGNEQFF
TRBJ2-7 - TRBD2 TRBV27 TGTGCCAGCAGTTACGGGGGGAGGGACGAGCAGTACTTC CASSYGGRDEQYF
TRBJ1-1 - - TRBV5-4 TGTGCCAGCAGCTCCCTAGGGCACACTGAAGCTTTCTTT CASSSLGHTEAFF
TRBJ1-1 - - TRBV13 TGTGCCAGCAGCTTAGCCTCGGGGGGCACTGAAGCTTTCTTT CASSLASGGTEAFF
TRBJ1-2 few TRBD1 TRBV7-9 TGTGCCAGCAGCTCGACCAGGGGGCTCGACTATGGCTACACCTTC CASSSTRGLDYGYTF
TRBJ2-7 - TRBD1 TRBV6-5 TGTGCCAGCAGTTACCTCGGGACAGGCTCCTACGAGCAGTACTTC CASSYLGTGSYEQYF
TRBJ2-7 - - TRBV6-5 TGTGCCAGCAGTTACGGTCGACAGGGAGGGTACGAGCAGTACTTC CASSYGRQGGYEQYF
TRBJ2-3 - TRBD1 TRBV5-1 TGCGCCAGCAGCCCGCCAGGGGGCGGAGATACGCAGTATTTT CASSPPGGGDTQYF
TRBJ1-2 - - TRBV20-1 TGCAGTGCTAGTAGTGGCTACACCTTC CSASSGYTF
TRBJ2-7 once TRBD1 TRBV11-2 TGTGCCAGCAGCTTAGAACACAGGGGGCAAAGCTCCTACGAGCAGTACTTC CASSLEHRGQSSYEQYF
TRBJ2-7 once - TRBV27 TGTGCCAGCAGTTTTGGGGCTAGTTACGAGCAGTACTTC CASSFGASYEQYF
TRBJ2-6 - - TRBV19 TGTGCCAGTAGTTTATATGGCGGGCGGGCCGGTGCTGGGGCCAACGTCCTGACTTTC CASSLYGGRAGAGANVLTF
TRBJ2-3 - - TRBV9 TGTGCCAGCAGCGCGTGGAGCGAGGTAGATACGCAGTATTTT CASSAWSEVDTQYF
TRBJ2-7 - - TRBV13 TGTGCCAGCAGCCCAGGGAGACACCACTCCTACGAGCAGTACTTC CASSPGRHHSYEQYF